The 2 T cell receptor beta chains given below trace back to one sample, sequenced in a study of blood T cell repertoires in COVID-19. The assay was immunoSEQ multiplex PCR, and TCRdb's table has in-frame clones only and misses some. Among tens of thousands of clones listed, about three quarters were seen once. The sample was peripheral blood. The origin of the receptors is an older woman with acute or convalescent COVID-19.

This clone occurred a few times. This chain connects TRBV4-3 to TRBJ2-2, with D maybe TRBD1 (6 bases). V was shortened by 8 bases and J by 0 bases, with 13 bases between the two germline ends. Germline values: CDR1 LGHNA, CDR2 YSLEER. The CDR3 contains 15 residues. CDR3 nucleotides: TGCGCCAGCGGGTTCAGGGGAACGAACACCGGGGAGCTGTTTTTT. Protein: CASGFRGTNTGELFF.

The chain combines TRBV6-4 with TRBJ1-2; 8 bases map to TRBD1. J lost 2 bases, V lost 8 bases, and 13 bases had no gene match. This CDR3 has 16 residues. Germline V gene data show CDR1 as MRHNA and CDR2 as SNTAGT. CDR3 loop: CASRPFDRGLNYGYTF. The CDR3 coding sequence is TGTGCCAGCCGTCCCTTTGACAGGGGACTAAACTATGGCTACACCTTC.